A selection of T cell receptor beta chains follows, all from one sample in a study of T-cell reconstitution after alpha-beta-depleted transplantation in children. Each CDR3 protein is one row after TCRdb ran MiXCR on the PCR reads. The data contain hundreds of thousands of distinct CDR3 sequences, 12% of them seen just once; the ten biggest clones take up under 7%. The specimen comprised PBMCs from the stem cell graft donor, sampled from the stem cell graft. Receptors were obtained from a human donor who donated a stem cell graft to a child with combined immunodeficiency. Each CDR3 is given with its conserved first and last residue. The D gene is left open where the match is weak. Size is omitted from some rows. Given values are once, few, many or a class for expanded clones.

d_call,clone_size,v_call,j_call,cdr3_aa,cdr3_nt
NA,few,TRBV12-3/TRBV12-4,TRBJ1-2,CASSLGPLGGYTF,TGTGCCAGCAGTTTAGGACCCTTAGGAGGCTACACCTTC
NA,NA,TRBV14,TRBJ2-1,CASSAPGGSYNEQFF,TGTGCCAGCAGCGCCCCAGGAGGCTCCTACAATGAGCAGTTCTTC
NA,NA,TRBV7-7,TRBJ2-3,CASSLRAGMHTQYF,TGTGCTAGCAGCTTAAGGGCTGGGATGCATACGCAGTATTTT
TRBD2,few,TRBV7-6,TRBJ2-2,CASSILAGDTGELFF,TGTGCCAGCAGCATCCTAGCGGGGGACACCGGGGAGCTGTTTTTT
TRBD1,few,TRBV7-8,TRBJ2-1,CASRRDRSLDEQFF,TGTGCCAGCAGAAGGGACAGGAGTTTGGATGAGCAGTTCTTC
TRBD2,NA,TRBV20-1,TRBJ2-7,CSANGAGPSYEQYF,TGCAGTGCAAATGGAGCGGGGCCCTCCTACGAGCAGTACTTC
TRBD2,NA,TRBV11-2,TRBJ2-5,CASSTGLDGRETQYF,TGTGCCAGCAGCACCGGACTAGATGGTCGGGAGACCCAGTACTTC
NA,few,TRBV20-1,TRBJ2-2,CSARTGYTGELFF,TGCAGTGCTAGAACAGGGTACACCGGGGAGCTGTTTTTT
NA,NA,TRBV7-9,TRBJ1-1,CASREGSLTEAFF,TGTGCCAGCAGGGAGGGGTCCCTCACTGAAGCTTTCTTT
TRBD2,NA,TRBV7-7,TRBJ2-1,CASSMGASGMYEQFF,TGTGCCAGCAGCATGGGGGCTAGCGGGATGTATGAGCAGTTCTTC
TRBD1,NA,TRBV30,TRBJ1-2,CAWNLGGQGEADTF,TGTGCCTGGAACCTTGGGGGACAGGGGGAGGCGGACACCTTC
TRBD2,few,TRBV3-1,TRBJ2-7,CASSQGASGIYEQYF,TGTGCCAGCAGCCAAGGGGCTAGCGGAATCTACGAGCAGTACTTC
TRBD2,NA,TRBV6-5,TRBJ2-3,CASSLSGRRDTQYF,TGTGCCAGCAGTTTGAGCGGGAGACGAGATACGCAGTATTTT
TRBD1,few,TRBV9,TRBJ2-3,CASSVVGGQGYDTQYF,TGTGCCAGCAGCGTAGTTGGGGGACAGGGTTACGATACGCAGTATTTT
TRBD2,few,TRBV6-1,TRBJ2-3,CASSEALWSGRMSDTQYF,TGTGCCAGCAGTGAAGCGCTCTGGAGCGGGAGGATGTCAGATACGCAGTATTTT
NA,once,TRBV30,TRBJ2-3,CAWILGDTQYF,TGTGCCTGGATCCTTGGGGATACGCAGTATTTT
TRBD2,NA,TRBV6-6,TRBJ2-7,CASTSGSFYEQYF,TGTGCCAGTACTAGCGGGAGTTTTTACGAGCAGTACTTC
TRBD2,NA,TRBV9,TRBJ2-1,CASSVGGGEYNEQFF,TGTGCCAGCAGCGTAGGGGGGGGGGAATACAATGAGCAGTTCTTC
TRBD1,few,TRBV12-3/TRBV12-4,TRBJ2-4,CASSNPGGGKNIQYF,TGTGCCAGCAGTAACCCAGGGGGCGGGAAAAACATTCAGTACTTC
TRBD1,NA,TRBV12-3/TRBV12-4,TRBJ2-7,CASSSGTGLYEQYF,TGTGCCAGCAGCTCCGGGACAGGGCTGTACGAGCAGTACTTC
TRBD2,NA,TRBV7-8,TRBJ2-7,CASSLSYGTRVYEQYF,TGTGCCAGCAGCTTATCGTACGGGACTAGGGTCTACGAGCAGTACTTC
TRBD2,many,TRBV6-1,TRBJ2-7,CASSLAGEYEQYF,TGTGCCAGCAGCCTAGCGGGAGAGTACGAGCAGTACTTC
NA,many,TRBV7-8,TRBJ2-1,CVTESPLGRKQFF,TGTGTCACGGAAAGCCCCCTAGGACGGAAGCAGTTCTTC
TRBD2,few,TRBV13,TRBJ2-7,CASSQNLAGRITYEQYF,TGTGCCAGCAGCCAAAATCTAGCGGGGAGAATCACCTACGAGCAGTACTTC
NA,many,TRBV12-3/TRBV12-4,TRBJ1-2,CASSSPGLEVSGYTF,TGTGCCAGCAGTTCCCCAGGGTTGGAAGTTAGTGGCTACACCTTC
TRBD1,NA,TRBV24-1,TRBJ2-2,CATSDWDRGPYMNTGELFF,TGTGCCACCAGTGATTGGGACAGGGGGCCCTATATGAACACCGGGGAGCTGTTTTTT
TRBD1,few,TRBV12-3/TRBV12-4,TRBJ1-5,CASGTDRRLQPQHF,TGTGCCAGCGGGACGGACAGGAGGCTTCAGCCCCAGCATTTT
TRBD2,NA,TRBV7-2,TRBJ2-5,CASSFGLAGAQETQYF,TGTGCCAGCAGCTTTGGGCTAGCGGGAGCCCAAGAGACCCAGTACTTC
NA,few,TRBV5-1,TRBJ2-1,CASSLGSGREQFF,TGCGCCAGCAGCTTGGGTAGTGGGCGTGAGCAGTTCTTC
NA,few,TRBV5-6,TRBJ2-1,CASSSGDSLTYNEQFF,TGTGCCAGCAGCTCGGGCGACTCCTTAACATACAATGAGCAGTTCTTC
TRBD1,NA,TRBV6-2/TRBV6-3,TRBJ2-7,CASRPDRANSYEQYF,TGTGCCAGCAGACCCGACAGGGCCAACTCCTACGAGCAGTACTTC
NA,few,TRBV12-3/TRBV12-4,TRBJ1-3,CASSLGVAGAGNTIYF,TGTGCCAGCAGTTTAGGGGTCGCAGGGGCTGGAAACACCATATATTTT
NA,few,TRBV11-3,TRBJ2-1,CASSLDGGQSYNEQFF,TGTGCCAGCAGCTTAGATGGGGGGCAGAGCTACAATGAGCAGTTCTTC
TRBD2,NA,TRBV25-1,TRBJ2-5,CASSEYLGGTSKETQYF,TGTGCCAGCAGTGAATATCTGGGGGGGACTAGCAAAGAGACCCAGTACTTC
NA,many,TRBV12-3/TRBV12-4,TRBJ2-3,CASRPSGPRHTQYF,TGTGCCAGCAGGCCTTCGGGACCCAGACATACGCAGTATTTT